This entry lists 13 T cell receptor beta chains sequenced from one sample in a study of T cell responses to AZD1222 COVID-19 vaccine. Using immunoSEQ multiplex PCR, the repertoire was profiled, and TCRdb retains in-frame clones only, with some absent. The table lists roughly 120,000 clones, roughly 90% of them singletons. The starting material was peripheral blood, obtained on day 0 of AZD1222 vaccination. These receptors all stem from an adult in good health.

The J gene is TRBJ1-4, the V gene TRBV2; a weak D match, TRBD1 (5 bases). The CDR3 runs 17 residues. CDR1 and CDR2 (germline): SNHLY, FYNNEI. Trimming shortened V by 1 base and J by 7 bases, and 19 bases separated the two germline ends. The CDR3 loop is CASSEVNRDLKGEKLFF. The CDR3 nucleotides are TGTGCCAGCAGTGAAGTAAACCGGGACCTGAAGGGTGAAAAACTGTTTTTT.

The chain joins TRBV5-1 to TRBJ2-5, with unresolved D. CDR3 length equals 14 residues. Germline CDR1 is SGHRS and CDR2 is YFSETQ. With 0 bases removed from V and 1 base from J, the gap between germline ends came to 7 bases. This CDR3 is CASSLGAVQETQYF. The CDR3 nucleotides are TGCGCCAGCAGCTTGGGCGCGGTCCAAGAGACCCAGTACTTC. The full variable domain, completed using reference TRBV5-1 and TRBJ2-5, is KAGVTQTPRYLIKTRGQQVTLSCSPISGHRSVSWYQQTPGQGLQFLFEYFSETQRNKGNFPGRFSGRQFSNSRSEMNVSTLELGDSALYLCASSLGAVQETQYFGPGTRLLVL.

This rearrangement joins TRBV18 to TRBJ2-7; the D is unclear. The CDR3 contains 12 residues. Deletions cut 1 base from V and 7 bases from J, with 8 bases between. Per germline, CDR1 KGHSH and CDR2 LQKENI. CDR3 coding DNA: TGTGCCAGCTCACCACAGACGAGGGAGCAGTACTTC. As protein: CASSPQTREQYF.

Points on this clone: Other DNA sequences in the sample encode the same CDR3. The chain combines TRBV27 with TRBJ1-4, with TRBD1 as a possible D gene (6 bases). CDR3 size: 14 residues. Germline V lookup: CDR1 MNHEY, CDR2 SMNVEV (reference sequence). The germline V and J ends were trimmed by 2 bases and 5 bases, with 9 bases remaining between them. CDR3 in amino acids: CASSLGGGNEKLFF. CDR3 DNA sequence: TGTGCCAGCAGTTTAGGAGGGGGAAATGAAAAACTGTTTTTT.

In this sample, this clone turned up a few times. Other nucleotide sequences in the sample specify the same CDR3. V is TRBV7-9 and J is TRBJ1-3, with 8 bases aligning to TRBD1. Germline assignment: CDR1 SEHNR and CDR2 FQNEAQ (reference sequence). V was clipped by 3 bases and J by 0 bases; unmatched bases: 1. The CDR3 extends over 15 amino acids. In nucleotides, the CDR3 is TGTGCCAGCAGCTTCCAGGGGGCCTCTGGAAACACCATATATTTT. This gives the protein CASSFQGASGNTIYF.

The chain recombines TRBV2 with TRBJ2-3, with D tentatively TRBD2 (5 bases). Germline CDR1 reads SNHLY; CDR2 reads FYNNEI. The CDR3 consists of 13 residues. Trimming shortened V by 3 bases and J by 1 base, and 5 bases separated the two germline ends. The CDR3 spells CASSDGGTDTQYF. The CDR3 bases are TGTGCCAGCAGTGACGGGGGCACAGATACGCAGTATTTT.

The chain carries TRBV28 and TRBJ1-1; no definite D call. The CDR3 loop spans 14 amino acids. Trimming shortened V by 4 bases and J by 7 bases, and 16 bases separated the two germline ends. The V gene's germline CDR1 is MDHEN and CDR2 SYDVKM. The chain's CDR3 is CASSSTSPRGEAFF. In DNA form, the CDR3 reads TGTGCCAGCAGTTCGACCTCCCCACGGGGTGAAGCTTTCTTT.

V gene TRBV18 combines with J gene TRBJ2-3, with a possible D match to TRBD2 (5 bases). The CDR3 has 15 amino acids. From germline, CDR1 is KGHSH and CDR2 LQKENI. V lost 3 bases and J lost 1, with 11 bases in between. This chain's CDR3 is CASSPPSYGTDTQYF. The CDR3 region has the DNA TGTGCCAGCTCACCCCCTAGCTATGGCACAGATACGCAGTATTTT.

This rearrangement joins TRBV7-2 to TRBJ2-3; 14 bases fit TRBD2. The germline V gene has CDR1 SGHTA and CDR2 FQGNSA. The trim removed 2 bases at V and 3 bases at J, leaving 4 bases unmatched. The CDR3 is 17 amino acids. This chain's CDR3 is CASSLRRTSGRTDTQYF. In nucleotides, the CDR3 is TGTGCCAGCAGCTTACGGAGGACTAGCGGGAGGACAGATACGCAGTATTTT.

The rearrangement links TRBV6-2 or TRBV6-3 to TRBJ2-1, with 9 bases that match TRBD2. Germline V gene lookup returns CDR1 MNHEY and CDR2 SVGEGT. V shed 5 bases, J shed 5 bases, and the junction held 13 bases outside the gene matches. CDR3 length: 17 amino acids. CDR3 amino acids: CASSSTRAGGRNNEQFF. The CDR3 nucleotides read TGTGCCAGCAGTAGTACCCGAGCGGGGGGAAGAAACAATGAGCAGTTCTTC.

This chain connects TRBV21-1 to TRBJ2-5; the D call of TRBD2 is as the table states it, not checked on the DNA. TRBV21-1 is shown as a pseudogene. This CDR3 is 16 amino acids long. In DNA, the CDR3 is TGTGCCAGCAGCATCTTTCGACTAGCGGGAACACAGACCCAGTACTTC. Translating it yields CASSIFRLAGTQTQYF.

V gene TRBV7-2 combines with J gene TRBJ1-5, with TRBD1 as a possible D gene (5 bases). The CDR3 is made up of 13 amino acids. V lost 2 bases and J 6 bases, leaving 8 bases between the germline ends. The germline V gene has CDR1 SGHTA and CDR2 FQGNSA. The CDR3 loop reads CASSLPGGQPQHF. The CDR3 DNA follows: TGTGCCAGCAGCTTACCTGGGGGTCAGCCCCAGCATTTT.

This clone showed up just a few times. The chain carries TRBV5-5 and TRBJ2-5; D uncertain. The CDR3 consists of 15 residues. V was shortened by 0 bases and J by 4 bases, with 13 bases between the two germline ends. Germline CDR1 SGHKS, CDR2 YYEKEE (reference sequence). CDR3 DNA: TGTGCCAGCAGCTTGGATAGTTCCAACGGAGAGACCCAGTACTTC. Translating it yields CASSLDSSNGETQYF.